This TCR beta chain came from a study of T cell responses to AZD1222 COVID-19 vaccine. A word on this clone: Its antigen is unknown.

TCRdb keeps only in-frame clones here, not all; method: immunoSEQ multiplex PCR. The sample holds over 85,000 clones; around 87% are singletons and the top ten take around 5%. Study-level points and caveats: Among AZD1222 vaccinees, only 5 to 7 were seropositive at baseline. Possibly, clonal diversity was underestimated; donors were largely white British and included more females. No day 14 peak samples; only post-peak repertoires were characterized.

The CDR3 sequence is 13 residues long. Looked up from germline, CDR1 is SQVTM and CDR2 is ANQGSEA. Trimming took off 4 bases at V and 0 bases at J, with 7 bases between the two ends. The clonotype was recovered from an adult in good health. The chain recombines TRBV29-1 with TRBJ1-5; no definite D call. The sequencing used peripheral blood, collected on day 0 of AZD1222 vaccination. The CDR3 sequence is CSVGENSNQPQHF. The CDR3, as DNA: TGCAGCGTTGGAGAAAATAGCAATCAGCCCCAGCATTTT. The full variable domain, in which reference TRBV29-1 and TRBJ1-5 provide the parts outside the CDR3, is SAVISQKPSRDICQRGTSLTIQCQVDSQVTMMFWYRQQPGQSLTLIATANQGSEATYESGFVIDKFPISRPNLTFSTLTVSNMSPEDSSIYLCSVGENSNQPQHFGDGTRLSIL.